This TCR beta chain was obtained from a study of blood T cell repertoires in COVID-19. Across the study: Sites in the United States, Italy and Spain provided acute and convalescent COVID-19 samples.

Using immunoSEQ multiplex PCR, the repertoire was profiled, and TCRdb retains in-frame clones only, with some absent. Altogether roughly 35,000 clones are present, 85% to 90% being singletons, with the ten largest covering over 10%. CDR1 is SGHTS, CDR2 YDEGEE, per germline. J gave up 2 bases and V 0 bases, and 4 bases lay outside the gene matches. This CDR3 is 16 amino acids long. The clonotype comes from a man aged 65-85 years with acute or convalescent COVID-19. This chain links TRBV5-8 with TRBJ2-3; 9 bases are shared with TRBD2. The sequenced sample consisted of peripheral blood. In nucleotides, the CDR3 is TGTGCCAGCAGCTTGGCTCTAGCGGGGCCCACAGATACGCAGTATTTT. Translated, it gives CASSLALAGPTDTQYF.